The 10 T cell receptor beta chains listed next were all sequenced from one sample in a study of post-analysis software for immune sequencing data. Broader study findings: Compared with controls, patients had more of about 5 TRBV segments, including TRBV5-6, TRBV5-1 and TRBV20-1.

These receptors have no known antigen. Prepared libraries of TCR beta cDNA carried unique molecular identifiers. TCRdb reprocessed the PCR reads via MiXCR and lists one record per CDR3 protein. Among roughly 400,000 distinct CDR3 sequences listed, approximately 42% were seen once. The sample consisted of blood. The receptors derive from a girl aged 2 to 9 with multiple sclerosis.

The chain recombines TRBV10-3 with TRBJ2-3, with TRBD2 as a possible D gene (6 bases). V was cut by 11 bases and J by 6 bases, with 24 bases left in between. The CDR3 has 15 amino acids. Germline V gene sequence: CDR1 ENHRY, CDR2 SYGVKD. The CDR3 bases are TGTGCCGCGAGGCCGGGAGAAGGGAATGAGGATACGCAGTATTTT. Protein product: CAARPGEGNEDTQYF.

This clonotype was recorded only once. This chain links TRBV25-1 with TRBJ2-5; 10 bases agree with TRBD2. J gave up 4 bases and V 0 bases, and 17 bases lay outside the gene matches. CDR1 and CDR2 (germline): MGHDK, SYGVNS. There are 20 residues in the CDR3. The CDR3 nucleotides read TGTGCCAGCAGTGAATATGATTGGGCTAGCGGGGGATCGAGGAGAGAGACCCAGTACTTC. Amino acid sequence: CASSEYDWASGGSRRETQYF.

A single count supports this clonotype. The chain links TRBV12-3 or TRBV12-4 to TRBJ2-2, with 9 bases matching TRBD2. The CDR3 runs 16 residues. The V and J ends lost 5 bases and 1 base, in that order; junction bases with no gene match: 5. The CDR3, as DNA: TGTGCCAGCAGTCGTACTAGCGGGCTGAACACCGGGGAGCTGTTTTTT. Translated: CASSRTSGLNTGELFF.

This clonotype was detected only a few times. The chain couples TRBV7-6 to TRBJ2-1; no reliable D call. Trimming removed 2 bases at V and 9 bases at J, with 11 bases between. The CDR3 contains 13 residues. CDR1 and CDR2 (germline): SGHVS, FNYEAQ. The CDR3 loop is CASSLSPTREQFF. The CDR3 DNA reads TGTGCCAGCAGCTTAAGCCCGACCCGTGAGCAGTTCTTC.

V is TRBV28 and J is TRBJ2-4, with TRBD1 matching 7 bases. V shed 1 base and J 7 bases; nucleotides not matched to a gene: 7. Per the germline V gene, CDR1 is MDHEN and CDR2 is SYDVKM. CDR3 length: 15 residues. This chain's CDR3 is CASSLSRGGANIQYF. The CDR3, as DNA: TGTGCCAGCAGTTTATCCCGAGGGGGCGCGAACATTCAGTACTTC.

The J gene is TRBJ1-2, the V gene TRBV28; D remains ambiguous. This CDR3 has 15 amino acids. V shed 2 bases and J shed 7 bases, with 17 bases lying between them. Germline V gene lookup returns CDR1 MDHEN and CDR2 SYDVKM. The CDR3 DNA is TGTGCCAGCAGTTTACTAAAATCGTATCGGTCTGGCTACACCTTC. Translated: CASSLLKSYRSGYTF.

The CDR3 loop reads CSVEAGLAGDPAYNEQFF. DNA of the CDR3: TGCAGCGTTGAAGCTGGACTAGCGGGGGACCCGGCATACAATGAGCAGTTCTTC. This chain joins TRBV29-1 and TRBJ2-1; 13 bases line up with TRBD2. Per the germline V gene, CDR1 is SQVTM and CDR2 is ANQGSEA. CDR3 length: 18 amino acids. The ends lost 1 base at V and 4 bases at J; junction bases unmatched: 10.

The chain uses TRBV11-2 and TRBJ2-1; 11 bases are shared with TRBD2. The germline V gene has CDR1 SGHAT and CDR2 FQNNGV. V shed 1 base and J 10 bases; nucleotides not matched to a gene: 9. The CDR3 runs 16 residues. The CDR3 DNA reads as TGTGCCAGCAGCTTAGTCGGTAGCGGGGGGGCATGGGAGCAGTTCTTC. Its translation is CASSLVGSGGAWEQFF.

The rearrangement links TRBV11-2 to TRBJ2-5; 9 nucleotides line up with TRBD2. The CDR3 is 15 residues long. V lost 6 bases and J lost 1; bases outside the gene matches: 6. CDR1 and CDR2 from the germline V gene are SGHAT and FQNNGV. DNA of the CDR3: TGTGCCAGCAGGTGGCTAGCGGGGAGCCAAGAGACCCAGTACTTC. Translation gives CASRWLAGSQETQYF.

This sequence joins TRBV24-1 and TRBJ2-5, with D perhaps TRBD1 (6 bases). The CDR3 length is 15 residues. Per the germline V gene, CDR1 is KGHDR and CDR2 is SFDVKD. V was shortened by 3 bases and J by 0 bases, with 10 bases between the two germline ends. As DNA, the CDR3 is TGTGCCACCAGTGATCCGGACAGATACCAAGAGACCCAGTACTTC. Amino acid sequence: CATSDPDRYQETQYF.